What follows are 3 T cell receptor beta chains derived from one specimen sequenced in a study of control samples from healthy donors and cancer patients. Sequencing was performed with immunoSEQ multiplex PCR; in TCRdb, only in-frame clones are kept and a portion is missing. Among approximately 160,000 clones, around 90% were seen once, and the ten largest hold approximately 0.7%. Sequencing input: blood. The receptors shown here come from a woman in her twenties or thirties in good health.

The J gene is TRBJ2-1, the V gene TRBV11-3; TRBD1 matches 7 bases. The ends lost 5 bases at V and 3 bases at J; junction bases unmatched: 4. The germline CDR1 and CDR2 sequences are SGHNT and YENEEA. This CDR3 spans 14 amino acids. CDR3 loop: CASSGDRNYNEQFF. The CDR3 DNA follows: TGTGCCAGCAGCGGGGACAGAAACTACAATGAGCAGTTCTTC.

This chain connects TRBV6-5 to TRBJ2-7; the D is unclear. The CDR3 is 14 residues long. Per the germline V gene, CDR1 is MNHEY and CDR2 is SVGAGI. V was clipped by 2 bases and J by 4 bases, with 12 bases between them. This CDR3 reads CASSYGPGVYEQYF. The CDR3 nucleotides read TGTGCCAGCAGTTACGGGCCTGGGGTATACGAGCAGTACTTC.

The chain is built from TRBV6-5 and TRBJ2-7; tentatively, D is TRBD1 (5 bases). The V end was cut by 10 bases, the J end by 3 bases, with 16 bases between. CDR1 and CDR2 (germline): MNHEY, SVGAGI. The CDR3 sequence is 13 residues long. The CDR3 nucleotides read TGTGCCACCTCGCGACAGCTGATCTACGAGCAGTACTTC. Amino acids: CATSRQLIYEQYF.